This note documents a single T cell receptor (beta chain) sequence. V dropped 2 bases and J dropped 8 bases, with 10 bases sitting between them. This CDR3 region has 13 residues. Germline V gene data show CDR1 as SGDLS and CDR2 as YYNGEE. This entry belongs to a study of blood T cell repertoires in COVID-19. Sequencing used immunoSEQ multiplex PCR; TCRdb keeps in-frame clones, though not all of them. The sample yields around 500,000 clones, 80% to 90% seen once. The chain recombines TRBV9 with TRBJ1-4; perhaps TRBD1 as D (5 bases). Specimen: PBMCs or T cells enriched from blood (not recorded which). The TCR originated in a woman aged 55 to 70 who had recovered from COVID-19. The chain's CDR3 is CASSVRVGEKLFF. The CDR3 region has the DNA TGTGCCAGCAGCGTCAGGGTTGGGGAAAAACTGTTTTTT.